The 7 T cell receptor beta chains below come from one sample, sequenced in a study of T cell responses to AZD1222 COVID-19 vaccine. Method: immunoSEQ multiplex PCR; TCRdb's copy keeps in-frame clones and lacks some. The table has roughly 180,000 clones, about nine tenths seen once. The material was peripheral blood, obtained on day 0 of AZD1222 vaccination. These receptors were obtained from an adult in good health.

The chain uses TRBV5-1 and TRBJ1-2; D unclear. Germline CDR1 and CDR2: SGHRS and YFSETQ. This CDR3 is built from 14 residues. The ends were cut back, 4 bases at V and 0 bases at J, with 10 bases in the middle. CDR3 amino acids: CASSGGPSNYGYTF. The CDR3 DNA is TGCGCCAGCAGCGGCGGGCCCTCTAACTATGGCTACACCTTC.

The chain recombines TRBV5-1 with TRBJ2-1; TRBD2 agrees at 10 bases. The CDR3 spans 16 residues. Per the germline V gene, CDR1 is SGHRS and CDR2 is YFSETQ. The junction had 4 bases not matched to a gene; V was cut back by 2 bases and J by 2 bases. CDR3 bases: TGCGCCAGCAGCTTCGTAGCGGGGGGACCCTACAATGAGCAGTTCTTC. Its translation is CASSFVAGGPYNEQFF.

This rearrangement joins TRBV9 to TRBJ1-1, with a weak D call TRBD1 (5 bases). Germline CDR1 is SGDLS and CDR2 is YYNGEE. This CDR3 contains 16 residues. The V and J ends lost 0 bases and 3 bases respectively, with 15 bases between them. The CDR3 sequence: CASSVASATVDTEAFF. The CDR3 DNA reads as TGTGCCAGCAGCGTAGCCTCCGCGACAGTGGACACTGAAGCTTTCTTT.

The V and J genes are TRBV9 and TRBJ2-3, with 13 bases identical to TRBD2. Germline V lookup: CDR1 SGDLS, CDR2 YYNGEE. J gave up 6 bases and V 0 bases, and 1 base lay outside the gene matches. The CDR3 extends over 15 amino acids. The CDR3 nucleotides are TGTGCCAGCAGCGTAGAGGGACTAGCGGGGGATACGCAGTATTTT. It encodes CASSVEGLAGDTQYF.

Here the CDR3 DNA reads TGTGCTAGTGGTTTGGTTAGACTGTCTTATAATTCACCCCTCCACTTT. As protein: CASGLVRLSYNSPLHF. The V gene is TRBV12-5, the J gene TRBJ1-6; the D is unclear. Germline CDR1 and CDR2: LGHNT and FRNRAP. The CDR3 consists of 16 residues. V dropped 0 bases and J dropped 4 bases, with 10 bases sitting between them.

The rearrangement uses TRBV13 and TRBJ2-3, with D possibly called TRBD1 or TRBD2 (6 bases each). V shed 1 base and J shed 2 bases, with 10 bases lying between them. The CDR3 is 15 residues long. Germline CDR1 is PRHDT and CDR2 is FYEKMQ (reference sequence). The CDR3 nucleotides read TGTGCCAGCAGCTTAGCGGGGGCTAACACAGATACGCAGTATTTT. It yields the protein CASSLAGANTDTQYF.

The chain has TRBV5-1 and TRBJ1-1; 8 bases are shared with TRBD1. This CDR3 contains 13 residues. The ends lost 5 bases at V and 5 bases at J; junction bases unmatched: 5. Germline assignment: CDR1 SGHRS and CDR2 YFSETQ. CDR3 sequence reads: CASRAQGETEAFF. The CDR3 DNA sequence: TGCGCCAGCAGGGCACAGGGGGAAACTGAAGCTTTCTTT.